The 6 T cell receptor beta chains below were found in one sample sequenced in a study of cytomegalovirus exposure and HLA in healthy donors. The PCR was carried out with 60 Vbeta primers and 13 Jbeta primers. Here immunoSEQ multiplex PCR was the method, and the copy in TCRdb shows in-frame clones only, minus some. The sample has roughly 160,000 clones, roughly 80% seen once. Input material: PBMCs. The receptor source for this set is a man under 40 in good health and CMV-seropositive.

This clone was counted once. The gene calls are TRBV4-1 and TRBJ2-2; 7 bases map to TRBD1. Trimming took 4 bases from V and 0 from J; bases not matched to a gene: 2. Per the germline V gene, CDR1 is MGHRA and CDR2 is YSYEKL. The CDR3 is 15 amino acids. This CDR3 is CASSRGQANTGELFF. In nucleotides, the CDR3 is TGCGCCAGCAGCCGAGGACAGGCGAACACCGGGGAGCTGTTTTTT.

This rearrangement joins TRBV18 to TRBJ2-5; 9 nucleotides agree with TRBD1. After removal of 0 bases from V and 5 bases from J, the junction contained 13 bases not matched to a gene. From germline, CDR1 is KGHSH and CDR2 LQKENI. The CDR3 loop spans 18 amino acids. CDR3 region: CASSPPRIGGQGSETQYF. The CDR3 DNA reads as TGTGCCAGCTCACCACCTAGGATCGGGGGACAGGGTTCGGAGACCCAGTACTTC.

The chain has TRBV7-2 and TRBJ2-7; the match to TRBD2 covers 7 bases. Germline loops: CDR1 SGHTA, CDR2 FQGNSA. V shed 1 base and J 5 bases; nucleotides not matched to a gene: 8. The CDR3 covers 15 residues. In nucleotides, the CDR3 is TGTGCCAGCAGCTTAGTAGCGGGTCCGGGGAACGAGCAGTACTTC. Translated: CASSLVAGPGNEQYF.

The rearrangement uses TRBV7-6 and TRBJ2-5; D gene ambiguous. V lost 8 bases and J 3 bases, leaving 7 bases between the germline ends. This CDR3 is built from 11 residues. Germline CDR1 and CDR2: SGHVS and FNYEAQ. The CDR3 spells CASSREETQYF. The CDR3 nucleotides are TGTGCCAGCTCACGGGAAGAGACCCAGTACTTC.

This chain connects TRBV15 to TRBJ2-3, with D uncertain. CDR1 LNHNV and CDR2 YYDKDF come from the germline V gene (reference sequence). V lost 0 bases to trimming and J lost 4 bases, with 5 bases between them. The CDR3 has 13 amino acids. The CDR3 reads CATSRDVADTQYF. The CDR3 bases are TGTGCCACCAGCAGAGATGTCGCAGATACGCAGTATTTT.

The V gene is TRBV7-2, the J gene TRBJ1-5; 7 bases align to TRBD1. There are 17 residues in the CDR3. Germline CDR1 SGHTA, CDR2 FQGNSA. Trimming removed 1 base from V and 0 bases from J; junction bases left unmatched: 6. CDR3 DNA sequence: TGTGCCAGCAGCTTAGTGTACAGGGGTAATAGCAATCAGCCCCAGCATTTT. This gives the protein CASSLVYRGNSNQPQHF.